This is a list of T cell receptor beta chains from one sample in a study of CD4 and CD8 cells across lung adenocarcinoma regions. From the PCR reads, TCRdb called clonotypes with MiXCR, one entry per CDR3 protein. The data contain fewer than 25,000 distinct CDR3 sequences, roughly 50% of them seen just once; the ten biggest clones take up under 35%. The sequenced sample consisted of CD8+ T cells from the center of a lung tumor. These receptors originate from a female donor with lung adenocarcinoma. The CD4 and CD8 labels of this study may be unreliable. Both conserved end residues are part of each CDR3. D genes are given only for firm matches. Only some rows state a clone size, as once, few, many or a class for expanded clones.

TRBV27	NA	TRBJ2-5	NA	CAAGHGGRVTETQYF	TGTGCCGCGGGGCACGGGGGCCGAGTCACAGAGACCCAGTACTTC
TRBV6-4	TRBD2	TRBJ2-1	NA	CASSDGLAGGMQFF	TGTGCCAGCAGTGATGGGCTAGCGGGAGGGATGCAGTTCTTC
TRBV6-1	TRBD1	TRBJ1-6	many	CASRKRGGNSPLHF	TGTGCCAGCAGAAAACGAGGGGGCAATTCACCCCTCCACTTT
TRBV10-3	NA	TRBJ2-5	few	CAVAGGLLGETQYF	TGTGCCGTCGCCGGGGGCCTCTTGGGAGAGACCCAGTACTTC
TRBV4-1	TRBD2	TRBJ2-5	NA	CASSQEGGGGSGQETQYF	TGCGCCAGCAGCCAAGAGGGGGGCGGGGGGAGTGGCCAAGAGACGCAGTACTTT
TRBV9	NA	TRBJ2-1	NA	CASSARGLPLSEQFF	TGTGCCAGCAGCGCCCGGGGACTGCCACTTTCTGAGCAGTTCTTC
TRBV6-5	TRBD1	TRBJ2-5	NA	CASSTGQAFDLETQYF	TGTGCCAGCAGTACTGGACAGGCTTTTGATTTGGAGACCCAGTACTTC
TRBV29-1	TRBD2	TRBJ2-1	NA	CSVKLGLAIYNEQFF	TGCAGCGTCAAACTGGGACTAGCGATCTACAATGAGCAGTTCTTC
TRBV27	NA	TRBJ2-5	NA	CAGGFGGRDPDTQYF	TGTGCCGGGGGTTTCGGGGGCCGAGACCCAGATACCCAGTACTTT
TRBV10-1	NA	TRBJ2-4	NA	CGSKGLRAKDTQYF	TGCGGCAGCAAGGGGCTGCGAGCCAAAGATACGCAGTACTTC
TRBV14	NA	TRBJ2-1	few	CASSPAPLASSYNEQFF	TGTGCCAGCAGCCCCGCCCCTTTAGCGAGCTCCTACAATGAGCAGTTCTTC
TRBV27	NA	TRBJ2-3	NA	CAGGHRGGVKDTQYF	TGTGCCGGGGGGCACCGGGGAGGAGTCAAAGATACGCAGTATTTC
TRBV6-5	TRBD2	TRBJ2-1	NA	CASSYRSTRLAGNEQFF	TGTGCCAGCAGTTACCGGTCCACCCGACTAGCGGGCAATGAGCAGTTCTTC
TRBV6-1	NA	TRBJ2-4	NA	CAGMGLSGKNIQYF	TGTGCCGGCATGGGGTTGTCAGGGAAAAACATTCAGTACTTT
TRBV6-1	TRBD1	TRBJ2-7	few	CASKVGTGVHEQYF	TGTGCCAGCAAGGTGGGGACAGGGGTCCACGAGCAGTACTTC
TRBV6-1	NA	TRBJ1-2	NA	CASTGFQGDYGYTF	TGTGCCAGCACGGGGTTTCAGGGAGACTATGGCTACACCTTC